This is a list of T cell receptor beta chains from one sample in a study of T cells in Graves' hyperthyroidism and ophthalmopathy. TCRdb passed the multiplex PCR reads through MiXCR, listing each CDR3 protein once. The sample contains hundreds of thousands of distinct CDR3 sequences, around 42% of which appear only once. Sequencing was done on a sample of peripheral blood or thyroid tissue (not recorded which). These receptors all come from a woman aged 18-29 years with Graves' hyperthyroidism. Each CDR3 is given with its conserved first and last residue. D genes are given only for firm matches. Size is omitted from some rows. Given values are once, few, many or a class for expanded clones.

D gene	J gene	clone size	V gene	CDR3 DNA	CDR3 protein
.	TRBJ1-5	.	TRBV5-1	TGCGCCAGCAGCGTATCGGGTAGCAATCAGCCCCAGCATTTT	CASSVSGSNQPQHF
TRBD1	TRBJ1-1	few	TRBV7-2	TGTGCCAGCAGCCCCTGGGACAGTATGAACACTGAAGCTTTCTTT	CASSPWDSMNTEAFF
TRBD1	TRBJ2-2	.	TRBV2	TGTGCCAGCAGGGTGGACAGGGAAACCACCGGGGAGCTGTTTTTT	CASRVDRETTGELFF
.	TRBJ2-5	.	TRBV20-1	TGCAGTGCTAGAGACCGGGGGTGGGAGACCCAGTACTTC	CSARDRGWETQYF
TRBD2	TRBJ2-5	.	TRBV7-9	TGTGCCAGCAGCCCCCTGACTAGCGGGAGTGCCGAGACCCAGTACTTC	CASSPLTSGSAETQYF
TRBD2	TRBJ2-2	.	TRBV20-1	TGCAGTGCTAGAACCGCGGGAGGCACCGGGGAGCTGTTTTTT	CSARTAGGTGELFF
TRBD1	TRBJ2-7	.	TRBV14	TGTGCCAGCAGCCACCTGACAGGGGGGCCATACGAGCAGTACTTC	CASSHLTGGPYEQYF
.	TRBJ1-5	.	TRBV10-2	TGCGCCAGCGCCCGGGGGACAAATCAGCCCCAGCATTTT	CASARGTNQPQHF
.	TRBJ2-7	.	TRBV5-4	TGTGCCAGCAGCTTAGGGGCGGCACTGGAGCAGTACTTC	CASSLGAALEQYF
TRBD2	TRBJ2-2	.	TRBV29-1	TGCAGCCCTGAAGGCGGGAGGGCCTGGGACACCGGGGAGCTGTTTTTT	CSPEGGRAWDTGELFF
.	TRBJ2-5	.	TRBV7-6	TGTGCCAGCAGCAGGGGGGAAGGAGATCACCAAGAGACCCAGTACTTC	CASSRGEGDHQETQYF
.	TRBJ2-5	few	TRBV6-5	TGTGCCAGCAGAAGAGGGCTCCAAGAGACCCAGTACTTC	CASRRGLQETQYF
TRBD1	TRBJ2-5	.	TRBV2	TGTGCCAGGGAGCCAGGGGGGACCCAGTACTTC	CAREPGGTQYF
.	TRBJ1-3	.	TRBV20-1	TGCAGTGCTAGAGTATTCGGTTCTGGAAACACCATATATTTT	CSARVFGSGNTIYF
.	TRBJ2-2	.	TRBV2	TGTGCCAGCAGTGTGACGCTTAAGCGGGAGCTGTTTTTT	CASSVTLKRELFF
TRBD2	TRBJ2-3	.	TRBV6-6	TGTGCCAGCGGGCTAGCGGGAGGTACGCAGTATTTT	CASGLAGGTQYF
.	TRBJ1-6	many	TRBV7-2	TGTGCCAGCAGTCCACTTGGGGCAGATAATTCACCCCTCCACTTT	CASSPLGADNSPLHF
.	TRBJ1-1	.	TRBV2	TGTGCCAGCAGCCGAATGGGGGCCAACACTGAAGCTTTCTTT	CASSRMGANTEAFF
.	TRBJ2-7	.	TRBV11-1	TGTGCCAGCAACTTAGCTACTGAATTCTCCTACGAGCAGTACTTC	CASNLATEFSYEQYF
.	TRBJ2-7	.	TRBV2	TGTGCCAGCAATCGGGCAGGGGGACTTACGATAACCTACGAGCAGTACTTC	CASNRAGGLTITYEQYF
.	TRBJ2-2	few	TRBV7-9	TGTGCCAGCAGCTTAAACGGGAACTGGGAGCTGTTTTTT	CASSLNGNWELFF
.	TRBJ2-6	.	TRBV19	TGTGCCAGTAGTATAGTAGGCCACTCTGGGGCCAACGTCCTGACTTTC	CASSIVGHSGANVLTF
.	TRBJ2-6	medium-sized	TRBV25-1	TGTGCCAGCAGTGAATTTACCTCTGGGGCCAACGTCCTGACTTTC	CASSEFTSGANVLTF
.	TRBJ2-6	.	TRBV7-2	TGTGCCAGCAGGCGCGGGACAGTCTCTGGGGCCAACGTCCTGACTTTC	CASRRGTVSGANVLTF
.	TRBJ1-6	.	TRBV7-6	TGTGCCAGCAGCTCCGGACCCCTCCACTTT	CASSSGPLHF
.	TRBJ1-2	.	TRBV15	TGTGCCACCAGCAGAGGGACGGGCGGGGCTGGCTACACCTTC	CATSRGTGGAGYTF
.	TRBJ2-7	many	TRBV2	TGTGCCAGCAGGCGGGACATGAGCTCCTACGAGCAGTACTTC	CASRRDMSSYEQYF
TRBD1	TRBJ1-1	.	TRBV20-1	TGCAGTGCTAGTTGGACAGGGGCAATTGAAGCTTTCTTT	CSASWTGAIEAFF
TRBD2	TRBJ2-7	many	TRBV7-2	TGTGCCAGCAGCCTAGAAGGGACTAGCGGGATCTACGAGCAGTACTTC	CASSLEGTSGIYEQYF
TRBD2	TRBJ2-7	.	TRBV14	TGTGCCAGCAGCCAAGAGGCTAGCGGGAACTACGAGCAGTACTTC	CASSQEASGNYEQYF
.	TRBJ2-2	.	TRBV2	TGTGCCAGCAGACCTTATAGGGGCAGGGGCATGGTCAACACCGGGGAGCTGTTTTTT	CASRPYRGRGMVNTGELFF
.	TRBJ1-2	.	TRBV7-2	TGTGCCAGCAGCTCGACAGGACTGGGCTATGGCTACACCTTC	CASSSTGLGYGYTF
.	TRBJ1-1	.	TRBV20-1	TGCAGGGCGGGACCCTCGAACACTGAAGCTTTCTTT	CRAGPSNTEAFF
.	TRBJ2-7	few	TRBV5-1	TGCGCCAGCGGCCCGATAGGACAGACCTACGAGCAGTACTTC	CASGPIGQTYEQYF
TRBD1	TRBJ2-7	many	TRBV29-1	TGCAGCGTTCGTAGGACAGGCGGGCCTGGCGAGCAGTACTTC	CSVRRTGGPGEQYF
.	TRBJ2-2	few	TRBV7-3	TGTGCCAGCAGCTTATGGGCCGGGGAGCTGTTTTTT	CASSLWAGELFF
TRBD1	TRBJ1-6	once	TRBV25-1	TGTGCCAGCAGTGATTGGGACAGGGGGCAAGTAGGGTCACCCCTCCACTTT	CASSDWDRGQVGSPLHF
TRBD1	TRBJ1-2	many	TRBV2	TGTGCCAGCAGTGAGGGACAGAGGAAGCCCTACACCTTC	CASSEGQRKPYTF
.	TRBJ2-5	many	TRBV29-1	TGCAGCGTTGGTAGGGAAGAGACCCAGTACTTC	CSVGREETQYF
TRBD2	TRBJ2-7	.	TRBV6-5	TGTGCCAGCAGTTACGAGGGAGCGGGGGGATCTGAACACGAGCAGTACTTC	CASSYEGAGGSEHEQYF
.	TRBJ1-4	.	TRBV27	TGTGCCAGCAGTTGGGCCGGGGAGTTTGGGGAACTGTTTTTT	CASSWAGEFGELFF